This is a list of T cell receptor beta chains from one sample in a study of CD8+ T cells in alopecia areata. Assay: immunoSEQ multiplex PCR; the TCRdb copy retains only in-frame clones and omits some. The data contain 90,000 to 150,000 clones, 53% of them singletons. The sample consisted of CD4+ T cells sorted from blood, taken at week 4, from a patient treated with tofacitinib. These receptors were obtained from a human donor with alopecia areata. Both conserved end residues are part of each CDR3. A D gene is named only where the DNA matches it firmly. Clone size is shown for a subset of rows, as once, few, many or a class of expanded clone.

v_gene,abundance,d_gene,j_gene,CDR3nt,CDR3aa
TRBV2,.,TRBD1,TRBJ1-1,TGTGCCAGCTGTGAAGATGCCCAGGGGGCCCCGGGCACTGAAGCTTTCTTT,CASCEDAQGAPGTEAFF
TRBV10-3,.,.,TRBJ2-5,TGTGCCATCAGTGATTCTAAACGGAGACGAGAGACCCAGTACTTC,CAISDSKRRRETQYF
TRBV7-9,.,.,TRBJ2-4,TGTGCCAGCAGCTTAGGTGCCAGGAGGGGAGACATTCAGTACTTC,CASSLGARRGDIQYF
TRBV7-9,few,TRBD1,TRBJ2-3,TGTGCCAGCAGCCCTGCACAGGGGCAAGATACGCAGTATTTT,CASSPAQGQDTQYF
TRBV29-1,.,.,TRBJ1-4,TGCAGCGTTGAAGTGGGCGCAACTAATGAAAAACTGTTTTTT,CSVEVGATNEKLFF
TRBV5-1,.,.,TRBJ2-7,TGCGCCAGCAGCGGGGACCTGGGGGACGAGCAGTACTTC,CASSGDLGDEQYF
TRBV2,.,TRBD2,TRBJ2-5,TGTGCCAGCAGTGGGCCTAGCGGGGGCCAAGAGACCCAGTACTTC,CASSGPSGGQETQYF
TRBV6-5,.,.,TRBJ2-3,TGTGCCAGCAGTTGGTCTGGGAGTAGGTCAGATACGCAGTATTTT,CASSWSGSRSDTQYF
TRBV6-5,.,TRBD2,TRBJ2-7,TGTGCCAGCAGTTCCAGCGGGAGCTCCTACGAGCAGTACTTC,CASSSSGSSYEQYF
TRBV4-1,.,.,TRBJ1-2,TGCGCCAGCAGCCAAGTACAGGGCCGAAACTATGGCTACACCTTC,CASSQVQGRNYGYTF
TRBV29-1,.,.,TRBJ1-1,TGCAGCTCGGGGAGAAACACTGAAGCTTTCTTT,CSSGRNTEAFF
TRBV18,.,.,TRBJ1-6,TGTGCCAGCTCACCCTCGGTCCCGGGAGGCTCACCCCTCCACTTT,CASSPSVPGGSPLHF
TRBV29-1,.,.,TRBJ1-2,TGCAGCGTCGCCGCTCGGGGGGGGAGTAACTATGGCTACACCTTC,CSVAARGGSNYGYTF
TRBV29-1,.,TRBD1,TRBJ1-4,TGCAGCGTTGTCTTGGACAGGAATGAAAAACTGTTTTTT,CSVVLDRNEKLFF
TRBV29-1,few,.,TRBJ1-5,TGCAGCGCTGCCTCAGGGGTGGATCAGCCCCAGCATTTT,CSAASGVDQPQHF
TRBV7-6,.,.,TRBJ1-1,TGTGCCAGCAGCTTAGCGACGGACTACACTGAAGCTTTCTTT,CASSLATDYTEAFF
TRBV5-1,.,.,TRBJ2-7,TGCGCCAGCAGCCACTCCTCGGCAGGGACGACCTACGAGCAGTACTTC,CASSHSSAGTTYEQYF
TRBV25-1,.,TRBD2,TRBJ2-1,TGTGCCAGCAGTCCTGCCAGCGGGGGGGCCAGTGAGCAGTTCTTC,CASSPASGGASEQFF
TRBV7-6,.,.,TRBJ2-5,TGTGCCAGCAGCTTAGGCACCGTTCAAGAGACCCAGTACTTC,CASSLGTVQETQYF
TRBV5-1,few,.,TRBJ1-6,TGCGCCAGCAGCTTGGGAGGGGATTCACCCCTCCACTTT,CASSLGGDSPLHF
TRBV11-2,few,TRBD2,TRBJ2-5,TGTGCCAGCAGCCCACGACTAGCGGTCCAAGAGACCCAGTACTTC,CASSPRLAVQETQYF
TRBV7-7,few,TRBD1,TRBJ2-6,TGTGCCAGCAGCCCAGGGACAGGGCTCTCTGGGGCCAACGTCCTGACTTTC,CASSPGTGLSGANVLTF
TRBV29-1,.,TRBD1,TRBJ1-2,TGCAGCGGGCCAGGGGGTAATCTCCTCGGCTACACCTTC,CSGPGGNLLGYTF
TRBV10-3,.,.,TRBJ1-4,TGTGCCATCAGACAATCCGAGAGTGACGGCGGTGTTTTT,CAIRQSESDGGVF
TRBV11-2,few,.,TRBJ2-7,TGTGCCAGCAGCTTAAGCCAGGGGTACTACGAGCAGTACTTC,CASSLSQGYYEQYF
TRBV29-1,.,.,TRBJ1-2,TGCAGCGTTGAGGTGGACTACGGGGGTGGTGGCTACACCTTC,CSVEVDYGGGGYTF
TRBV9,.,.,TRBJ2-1,TGTGCCAGCAGCGTTCCTGGAGGAGGGCCGGATTACAATGAGCAGTTCTTC,CASSVPGGGPDYNEQFF
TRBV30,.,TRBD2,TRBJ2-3,TGTGCCTGGAGTGACTGGACTAGCGGGAGAAGTGGGCCGTATTTT,CAWSDWTSGRSGPYF
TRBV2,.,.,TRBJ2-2,TGTGCCAGCAACGTCCGGGGCGGGGAGCTGTTTTTT,CASNVRGGELFF
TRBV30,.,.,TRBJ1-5,TGTGCCTGGAGGGCCGGACACTCCAATCAGCCCCAGCATTTT,CAWRAGHSNQPQHF
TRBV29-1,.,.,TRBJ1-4,TGCAGCGTTGAAGATGAAAAACTGTTTTTT,CSVEDEKLFF
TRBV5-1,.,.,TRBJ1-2,TGCGCCAGCAGCGACACCTATGGCTACACCTTC,CASSDTYGYTF
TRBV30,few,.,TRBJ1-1,TGTGCCTGGACCCGGACCTTGAACACTGAAGCTTTCTTT,CAWTRTLNTEAFF
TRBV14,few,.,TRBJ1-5,TGTGCCAGCAGCCAAGGGGGAAACAATCAGCCCCAGCATTTT,CASSQGGNNQPQHF
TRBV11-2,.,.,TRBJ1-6,TGTGCCAGCAGGAGAACAGGGTCAGATTCACCCCTCCACTTT,CASRRTGSDSPLHF
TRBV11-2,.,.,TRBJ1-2,TGTGCCAGCAGCTTAGGCCCCTTCGAAGGCTATGGCTACACCTTC,CASSLGPFEGYGYTF
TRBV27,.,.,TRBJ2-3,TGTGCCACCGCTATGCCCCGCACAGATACGCAGTATTTT,CATAMPRTDTQYF
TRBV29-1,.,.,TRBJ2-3,TGCAGCGCTAGAGACGCCACAGATACGCAGTATTTT,CSARDATDTQYF
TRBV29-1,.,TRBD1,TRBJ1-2,TGCAGCGTAAACGGGGACAGGGGGTATGGCTACACCTTC,CSVNGDRGYGYTF
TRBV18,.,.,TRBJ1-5,TGTGCCAGCTCACTCTTTTCGGGGGACGGGGGAAGCAATCAGCCCCAGCATTTT,CASSLFSGDGGSNQPQHF
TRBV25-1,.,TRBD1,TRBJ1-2,TGTGCCAGCAGTGCGGGACAGGGCTACTATGGCTACACCTTC,CASSAGQGYYGYTF
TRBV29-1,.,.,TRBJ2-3,TGCAGGGCGGGGCGGGTTGCAGATACGCAGTATTTT,CRAGRVADTQYF
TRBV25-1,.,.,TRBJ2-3,TGTGCCAGCAGTGAGGCAGGGGCCTACACAGATACGCAGTATTTT,CASSEAGAYTDTQYF
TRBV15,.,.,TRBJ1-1,TGTGCCACCAGCAGGCTTGAAGGTCGTGAAGCTTTCTTT,CATSRLEGREAFF
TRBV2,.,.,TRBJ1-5,TGTGCCAGCAGCCCGGGACGGAACAATCAGCCCCAGCATTTT,CASSPGRNNQPQHF
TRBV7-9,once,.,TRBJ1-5,TGTGCCAGCAGCACTCCGGGACGCAATCAGCCCCAGCATTTT,CASSTPGRNQPQHF
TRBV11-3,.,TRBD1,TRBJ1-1,TGTGCCAGCAGCATACAGGGGGCCGGCACTGAAGCTTTCTTT,CASSIQGAGTEAFF
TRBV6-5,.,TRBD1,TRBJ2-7,TGTGCCAGCAGTTACGGAGGGACAGGAGCTTCCTACGAGCAGTACTTC,CASSYGGTGASYEQYF
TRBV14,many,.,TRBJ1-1,TGTGCCAGCCGCCAAGGGATAGCCAGGAACACTGAAGCTTTCTTT,CASRQGIARNTEAFF
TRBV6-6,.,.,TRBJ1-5,TGTGCCAGCAGCCCAGATGGCCTTAGCAATCAGCCCCAGCATTTT,CASSPDGLSNQPQHF
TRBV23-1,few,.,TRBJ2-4,TGCGCCAGCAGTCAATCGAACCCAGGGACAATAGCCAAAAACATTCAGTACTTC,CASSQSNPGTIAKNIQYF
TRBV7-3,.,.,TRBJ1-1,TGTGCCAGCAGCTTAGATGGTGGTGAAGCTTTCTTT,CASSLDGGEAFF